This passage covers 31 T cell receptor beta chains from one sample sequenced in a study of radiotherapy plus CTLA-4 blockade in lung cancer. The method was immunoSEQ multiplex PCR; TCRdb's version includes in-frame clones alone and lacks a portion of them. The sample holds under 50,000 clones, 80% to 90% seen once. Here the sequenced sample was peripheral blood, taken from a patient treated with radiotherapy plus ipilimumab. These receptor sequences come from a human donor with non-small cell lung cancer whose response to radiotherapy plus ipilimumab could not be evaluated.

The genes are TRBV4-1 and TRBJ1-5; the D is unclear. This CDR3 contains 17 residues. The germline V and J ends were trimmed by 1 base and 0 bases, with 13 bases remaining between them. The germline V gene encodes CDR1 MGHRA and CDR2 YSYEKL. This CDR3 reads CASSQGSPLDSNQPQHF. CDR3 DNA: TGCGCCAGCAGCCAAGGGAGTCCTCTCGATAGCAATCAGCCCCAGCATTTT.

The J gene is TRBJ1-2, the V gene TRBV28, with 9 bases matching TRBD1. Looked up from germline, CDR1 is MDHEN and CDR2 is SYDVKM. CDR3 length: 15 residues. V lost 6 bases to trimming and J lost 2 bases; unmatched junction nucleotides: 7. CDR3 nucleotide sequence: TGTGCCAGCAGCAGGGCCGGGACAGGGAACTATGGCTACACCTTC. It is translated as CASSRAGTGNYGYTF.

The rearrangement links TRBV14 to TRBJ2-1; D perhaps matches TRBD2 (5 bases). CDR3 size: 15 residues. Trimming stripped 2 bases from V and 0 bases from J, with 8 bases between. Germline V gene data show CDR1 as SGHDN and CDR2 as FVKESK. CDR3 nucleotides: TGTGCCAGCAGCCAACAGAGGGTCTCCTACAATGAGCAGTTCTTC. Translating it yields CASSQQRVSYNEQFF.

CDR3 residues: CASSLILGAGSDTQYF. The CDR3, as DNA: TGTGCCAGCAGCTTGATATTAGGGGCGGGATCCGATACGCAGTATTTT. The chain carries TRBV7-6 and TRBJ2-3; D may be TRBD2 (6 bases). Trimming pared 3 bases from V and 6 bases from J, leaving 19 bases between. The germline CDR1 and CDR2 sequences are SGHVS and FNYEAQ. CDR3 size: 16 residues.

This clone was counted a few times. V gene TRBV28 combines with J gene TRBJ2-5; D ambiguous. This CDR3 is built from 14 residues. Looked up from germline, CDR1 is MDHEN and CDR2 is SYDVKM. Trimming cost V 5 bases and J 5 bases, with 15 bases left between them. CDR3 bases: TGTGCCAGCAGTCCCCTCGCCCTATGGGAGACCCAGTACTTC. This sequence encodes CASSPLALWETQYF.

CDR3 bases: TGTGCCAGCAGCAAAGTGAGCGGGACTGAAGCTTTCTTT. Translated, it gives CASSKVSGTEAFF. The chain is built from TRBV21-1 and TRBJ1-1. TRBV21-1 is noted as a pseudogene. The CDR3 sequence is 13 residues long.

The rearrangement links TRBV4-3 to TRBJ1-3, with D perhaps matching TRBD1 (5 bases). Germline loops: CDR1 LGHNA, CDR2 YSLEER. The CDR3 consists of 16 residues. V was pared by 4 bases and J by 3 bases, with 16 bases between. The CDR3 spells CASSRADSRIGNTIYF. The CDR3 nucleotides read TGCGCCAGCAGCCGGGCCGACAGTCGGATTGGAAACACCATATATTTT.

The chain joins TRBV27 to TRBJ1-1; no definite D call. Trimming took off 1 base at V and 1 base at J, with 7 bases between the two ends. CDR3 length equals 14 residues. The germline CDR1 and CDR2 sequences are MNHEY and SMNVEV (reference sequence). The CDR3 reads CASSLFAGNTEAFF. CDR3 nucleotides: TGTGCCAGCAGTTTATTTGCGGGGAACACTGAAGCTTTCTTT.

The chain has TRBV5-1 and TRBJ1-1; 8 bases fit TRBD1. Germline CDR1 is SGHRS and CDR2 is YFSETQ. This CDR3 spans 16 amino acids. The V and J ends lost 1 base and 1 base, in that order; junction bases with no gene match: 6. In nucleotides, the CDR3 is TGCGCCAGCAGCTTGAGGGGACAGGTCCCGAACACTGAAGCTTTCTTT. Its translation is CASSLRGQVPNTEAFF.

This clone was counted once. This chain connects TRBV18 to TRBJ2-1, with 12 nucleotides matching TRBD2. V trimming: 3 bases; J trimming: 6 bases; junction bases outside the gene matches: 3. The germline V gene has CDR1 KGHSH and CDR2 LQKENI. The CDR3 spans 15 residues. CDR3 amino acids: CASSPRLAGANEQFF. The CDR3 nucleotides read TGTGCCAGCTCACCCCGACTAGCGGGAGCCAATGAGCAGTTCTTC.

V usage is TRBV2 and J usage is TRBJ2-7; 7 bases are a match to TRBD1. CDR3 length equals 14 residues. Germline V gene data show CDR1 as SNHLY and CDR2 as FYNNEI. The V segment lost 0 bases and the J segment 5 bases; nucleotides outside the gene matches: 4. The CDR3 nucleotides read TGTGCCAGCAGTGAAGCATACAGGGGAGACGAGCAGTACTTC. Protein sequence: CASSEAYRGDEQYF.

This chain uses TRBV28 with TRBJ2-7, with 9 bases matching TRBD1. Germline V gene sequence: CDR1 MDHEN, CDR2 SYDVKM. V was clipped by 2 bases and J by 5 bases; unmatched bases: 10. CDR3 length: 16 residues. The CDR3, as DNA: TGTGCCAGCAGTTTAACATCCGGGACAGGGTCGGACGAGCAGTACTTC. It is translated as CASSLTSGTGSDEQYF.

The genes are TRBV7-9 and TRBJ2-7; TRBD2 might be the D (6 bases). The CDR3 sequence is 15 residues long. From germline, CDR1 is SEHNR and CDR2 FQNEAQ (reference sequence). V shed 6 bases and J shed 2 bases, with 17 bases lying between them. CDR3 sequence: CASRRALGGTYEQYF. DNA of the CDR3: TGTGCCAGCAGGCGGGCCCTGGGAGGTACCTACGAGCAGTACTTC.

The rearrangement uses TRBV11-2 and TRBJ2-7; D call uncertain. V lost 3 bases, J lost 9 bases, and 12 bases lay in between. The length of the CDR3 is 12 residues. Germline V CDR1 and CDR2: SGHAT, FQNNGV. CDR3 sequence: CASSLAPQLQYF. CDR3 DNA: TGTGCCAGCAGCTTGGCCCCTCAGTTGCAGTACTTC.

The chain joins TRBV6-6 to TRBJ2-7; D gene uncertain. Germline CDR1 MNHNY, CDR2 SVGAGI (reference sequence). The V end was cut by 4 bases, the J end by 3 bases, with 7 bases between. This CDR3 has 12 residues. In DNA form, the CDR3 reads TGTGCCAGCAGTTTCCGGAGCTACGAGCAGTACTTC. This sequence encodes CASSFRSYEQYF.

V usage is TRBV19 and J usage is TRBJ1-5, with D possibly matching TRBD1 (6 bases). Germline V gene data show CDR1 as LNHDA and CDR2 as SQIVND (reference sequence). The ends were cut back, 4 bases at V and 9 bases at J, with 25 bases in the middle. The CDR3 is made up of 17 amino acids. The CDR3 spells CASSTLLGGDTIRPQHF. As DNA, the CDR3 is TGTGCCAGTAGTACTCTACTGGGGGGGGACACCATCAGGCCCCAGCATTTT.

V gene TRBV20-1 combines with J gene TRBJ2-7; 9 bases line up with TRBD2. Germline loops: CDR1 DFQATT, CDR2 SNEGSKA (reference sequence). This CDR3 region has 11 residues. CDR3 loop: CGGRAGGEQYF. CDR3 sequence (DNA): TGCGGCGGGAGGGCCGGAGGCGAGCAGTACTTC.

V usage is TRBV7-8 and J usage is TRBJ1-3; no clear D. This CDR3 is 15 amino acids long. V lost 2 bases to trimming and J lost 0 bases, with 8 bases between them. Germline values: CDR1 SGHVS, CDR2 FQNEAQ. CDR3 DNA sequence: TGTGCCAGCAGCTTATCGGGAGGCTCTGGAAACACCATATATTTT. This encodes CASSLSGGSGNTIYF.

This chain connects TRBV5-6 to TRBJ1-5; D is unclear. The ends were cut back, 0 bases at V and 4 bases at J, with 8 bases in the middle. CDR3 length: 14 amino acids. CDR1 SGHDT and CDR2 YYEEEE come from the germline V gene. CDR3 protein: CASSLGGFNQPQHF. CDR3 nucleotide sequence: TGTGCCAGCAGCTTGGGAGGATTTAATCAGCCCCAGCATTTT. Full variable domain (missing parts from reference TRBV5-6 and TRBJ1-5): DAGVTQSPTHLIKTRGQQVTLRCSPKSGHDTVSWYQQALGQGPQFIFQYYEEEERQRGNFPDRFSGHQFPNYSSELNVNALLLGDSALYLCASSLGGFNQPQHFGDGTRLSIL.

The rearrangement links TRBV19 to TRBJ2-5; 9 bases line up with TRBD2. The CDR3 covers 17 residues. V dropped 1 base and J dropped 2; count of bases not matched to a gene: 8. Germline-derived CDR1 and CDR2 are LNHDA and SQIVND (reference sequence). The CDR3 region has the DNA TGTGCCAGTAGTATAGGTGGTAGCGGGAGCTGGCAAGAGACCCAGTACTTC. Translated: CASSIGGSGSWQETQYF.

Worth noting for this clone: The conserved closing phenylalanine or tryptophan is absent in this CDR3, likely reflecting a read error. Because the CDR3's place on the DNA is in doubt, the DNA is left out and the CDR3 is given as listed by TCRdb. The chain recombines TRBV5-6 with TRBJ2-7; the listed D gene, TRBD1, was not tested against the DNA. Germline CDR1 SGHDT, CDR2 YYEEEE. The CDR3 spans 12 residues, counting both ends. CDR3 region: CASSTLGGTGVL.

This clone was counted once. The J gene is TRBJ1-1, the V gene TRBV27; TRBD1 is a possible D gene (6 bases). The CDR3 loop spans 15 amino acids. The germline V gene has CDR1 MNHEY and CDR2 SMNVEV (reference sequence). Deletions cut 7 bases from V and 2 bases from J, with 17 bases between. The DNA for the CDR3 is TGTGCCAGCACCAGCCGTAAGGGGGACAACACTGAAGCTTTCTTT. It codes for CASTSRKGDNTEAFF.

This clone appeared a few times. This chain joins TRBV6-1 and TRBJ1-5, with D perhaps TRBD1 (6 bases). In germline, CDR1 is MNHNS, CDR2 SASEGT. V was shortened by 2 bases and J by 0 bases, with 14 bases between the two germline ends. CDR3 length: 17 amino acids. The CDR3 DNA reads TGTGCCAGCAGTGAATCGATACACAGGGATAGCAATCAGCCCCAGCATTTT. Protein product: CASSESIHRDSNQPQHF.

The chain carries TRBV27 and TRBJ2-2, with unresolved D. Germline V gene lookup returns CDR1 MNHEY and CDR2 SMNVEV (reference sequence). V lost 4 bases to trimming and J lost 8 bases, with 11 bases between them. The length of the CDR3 is 13 residues. In DNA, the CDR3 is TGTGCCAGCAGTTACTCGCGAACTGGGGAGCTGTTTTTT. Protein product: CASSYSRTGELFF.

The V call is TRBV5-6, the J call TRBJ2-5; 14 positions match TRBD2. The length of the CDR3 is 16 residues. V lost 1 base, J lost 4 bases, and 3 bases stayed unmatched. Germline CDR1 and CDR2: SGHDT and YYEEEE. This CDR3 is CASSLPGLAGAETQYF. CDR3 sequence (DNA): TGTGCCAGCAGCTTGCCGGGACTAGCGGGGGCAGAGACCCAGTACTTC. Full variable domain (rest looked up from reference TRBV5-6 and TRBJ2-5): DAGVTQSPTHLIKTRGQQVTLRCSPKSGHDTVSWYQQALGQGPQFIFQYYEEEERQRGNFPDRFSGHQFPNYSSELNVNALLLGDSALYLCASSLPGLAGAETQYFGPGTRLLVL.

The chain recombines TRBV19 with TRBJ2-7, with TRBD1 identical over 11 bases. The CDR3 covers 15 residues. From germline, CDR1 is LNHDA and CDR2 SQIVND (reference sequence). V was pared by 6 bases and J by 1 base, with 5 bases of the junction left unmatched. The DNA of the CDR3 is TGTGCCAGTAGCTCCGGGACAGGGGGTTCCTACGAGCAGTACTTC. Translated: CASSSGTGGSYEQYF.

The rearrangement links TRBV4-3 to TRBJ2-5; 9 nucleotides line up with TRBD1. CDR1 is LGHNA and CDR2 is YSLEER in the germline V gene. V lost 1 base, J lost 4 bases, and 4 bases stayed unmatched. This CDR3 spans 15 amino acids. The CDR3 sequence: CASSQGTGELETQYF. CDR3 bases: TGCGCCAGCAGCCAAGGGACAGGGGAGTTAGAGACCCAGTACTTC.

The chain uses TRBV9 and TRBJ1-4; no firm D call. From germline, CDR1 is SGDLS and CDR2 YYNGEE. CDR3 size: 14 residues. V gave up 0 bases and J gave up 8 bases, with 11 bases separating them. Here the CDR3 DNA reads TGTGCCAGCAGCGTAGAGACCCGAGGGGAAAAACTGTTTTTT. Translated: CASSVETRGEKLFF.

J is TRBJ2-4 and V is TRBV19; D unclear. Trimming removed 5 bases from V and 0 bases from J, with 11 bases in between. The CDR3 totals 15 residues. Germline V lookup: CDR1 LNHDA, CDR2 SQIVND (reference sequence). The CDR3 here is CASSRSVGAKNIQYF. In nucleotides, the CDR3 is TGTGCCAGTAGTCGAAGCGTAGGAGCCAAAAACATTCAGTACTTC. Full variable domain (rest looked up from reference TRBV19 and TRBJ2-4): DGGITQSPKYLFRKEGQNVTLSCEQNLNHDAMYWYRQDPGQGLRLIYYSQIVNDFQKGDIAEGYSVSREKKESFPLTVTSAQKNPTAFYLCASSRSVGAKNIQYFGAGTRLSVL.

The V gene is TRBV4-1, the J gene TRBJ1-1; D possibly corresponds to TRBD1 (5 bases). V was shortened by 1 base and J by 0 bases, with 12 bases between the two germline ends. The CDR3 has 16 amino acids. The germline V gene encodes CDR1 MGHRA and CDR2 YSYEKL. CDR3 amino acids: CASSQVTGVLNTEAFF. As DNA, the CDR3 is TGCGCCAGCAGCCAAGTGACGGGGGTCCTGAACACTGAAGCTTTCTTT.

The CDR3 sequence: CASSDPGGYEQYF. The CDR3 DNA sequence: TGTGCCAGCAGCGACCCAGGAGGTTACGAGCAGTACTTC. This chain connects TRBV5-6 to TRBJ2-7; the D gene is possibly TRBD2 (5 bases). V shed 4 bases and J shed 4 bases, with 12 bases lying between them. The germline V gene has CDR1 SGHDT and CDR2 YYEEEE. CDR3 length equals 13 residues.